The clone carrying this T cell receptor (beta chain) came up a few times. The data were taken from a study of neurological immune-mediated disorders. This CDR3 comprises 16 residues. CDR1 LGHDT and CDR2 YNNKEL come from the germline V gene (reference sequence). Between the trimmed V and J ends, which lost 0 bases and 4 bases, there was a span of 14 bases. The cDNA was produced through 5'RACE with 10-nucleotide random UMIs. In TCRdb, the 5' RACE reads were re-called with MiXCR into one record per CDR3 protein. This sample has tens of thousands of distinct CDR3 sequences, with more than 2% found just once.

This chain connects TRBV3-1 to TRBJ2-3; no firm D call. Sequencing was carried out using PBMCs. The TCR comes from a woman between 50 and 59 years old with multiple sclerosis. Here the CDR3 DNA reads TGTGCCAGCAGCCAAGACCGCGGTTCGAGGTCAGATACGCAGTATTTT. Protein product: CASSQDRGSRSDTQYF.